The 9 T cell receptor beta chains presented below share a single source sample, sequenced in a study of cytomegalovirus exposure and HLA in healthy donors. The PCR had 60 Vbeta and 13 Jbeta primers. Sequencing was performed with immunoSEQ multiplex PCR; in TCRdb, only in-frame clones are kept and a portion is missing. This table lists some 120,000 clones. Sequencing was done on a sample of PBMCs. The receptors here all came from a man in his late teens or twenties in good health and CMV-seronegative.

V gene TRBV25-1 combines with J gene TRBJ1-1, with D perhaps TRBD1 (5 bases). With 6 bases removed from V and 1 base from J, the gap between germline ends came to 9 bases. Germline loops: CDR1 MGHDK, CDR2 SYGVNS. There are 13 residues in the CDR3. For the CDR3, the DNA is TGTGCCAGCAGACCGACAGCGAACACTGAAGCTTTCTTT. Translating it yields CASRPTANTEAFF.

The CDR3 DNA reads as TGTGCCTGGAGCCCTTCCTCGGGTGAACGAAATCAGCCCCAGCATTTT. Its translation is CAWSPSSGERNQPQHF. The chain employs TRBV30 and TRBJ1-5, with D uncertain. With 3 bases removed from V and 4 bases from J, the gap between germline ends came to 19 bases. The V gene's germline CDR1 is GTSNPN and CDR2 SVGIG (reference sequence). This CDR3 is 16 amino acids long.

V gene TRBV6-5 combines with J gene TRBJ1-1; TRBD1 might be the D (6 bases). V was cut by 6 bases and J by 4 bases, with 15 bases left in between. The CDR3 spans 14 residues. The germline CDR1 and CDR2 sequences are MNHEY and SVGAGI. This CDR3 is CASRSTGLGTEAFF. In DNA, the CDR3 is TGTGCCAGCAGATCAACAGGGCTGGGCACTGAAGCTTTCTTT.

The chain employs TRBV10-2 and TRBJ2-5; 12 bases map to TRBD1. Losses at the gene ends were 6 bases for V and 5 bases for J; bases not matched to a gene: 4. The CDR3 length is 14 residues. Germline-derived CDR1 and CDR2 are WSHSY and SAAADI. CDR3 in DNA: TGCGCCAGCAGCGGGACAGGGGGCGAGGAGACCCAGTACTTC. Amino acid sequence: CASSGTGGEETQYF.

This rearrangement joins TRBV30 to TRBJ1-3; no reliable D call. The length of the CDR3 is 15 residues. The ends were cut back, 3 bases at V and 0 bases at J, with 12 bases in the middle. Germline V gene sequence: CDR1 GTSNPN, CDR2 SVGIG (reference sequence). As DNA, the CDR3 is TGTGCCTGGAGGCCCCAACGGGTCTCTGGAAACACCATATATTTT. It translates to CAWRPQRVSGNTIYF.

The chain uses TRBV6-5 and TRBJ2-3, with 7 bases lining up with TRBD2. The CDR3 covers 15 residues. Germline CDR1 is MNHEY and CDR2 is SVGAGI. V dropped 2 bases and J dropped 8; count of bases not matched to a gene: 10. For the CDR3, the DNA is TGTGCCAGCAGTTACACCCCCCTGGGAGGGAGTACGCAGTATTTT. This translates into CASSYTPLGGSTQYF.

This rearrangement joins TRBV5-1 to TRBJ1-1; 8 bases fit TRBD1. The V gene's germline CDR1 is SGHRS and CDR2 YFSETQ. The V gene end was trimmed by 3 bases and the J gene end by 5 bases; junction bases not matched to a gene: 12. The CDR3 contains 16 residues. CDR3 in DNA: TGCGCCAGCAGCTACGGACAGGGAGGAGTCGGTACTGAAGCTTTCTTT. This encodes CASSYGQGGVGTEAFF. Supplemented by reference TRBV5-1 and TRBJ1-1, the full variable domain reads KAGVTQTPRYLIKTRGQQVTLSCSPISGHRSVSWYQQTPGQGLQFLFEYFSETQRNKGNFPGRFSGRQFSNSRSEMNVSTLELGDSALYLCASSYGQGGVGTEAFFGQGTRLTVV.

V is TRBV2 and J is TRBJ1-4, with unresolved D. The germline CDR1 and CDR2 sequences are SNHLY and FYNNEI. The CDR3 runs 12 residues. The V gene lost 8 bases and the J gene lost 3 bases, with 7 bases spanning the gap. CDR3 residues: CASGTANEKLFF. CDR3 nucleotides: TGTGCCAGCGGTACAGCTAATGAAAAACTGTTTTTT.

The chain has TRBV5-6 and TRBJ1-1; 8 nucleotides line up with TRBD1. The CDR3 is 16 residues long. The J segment lost 3 bases and the V segment lost 0 bases, leaving 7 bases of the junction unmatched. Germline lookup yields CDR1 SGHDT and CDR2 YYEEEE. The CDR3 spells CASSLGDRGDDTEAFF. Here the CDR3 DNA reads TGTGCCAGCAGCTTGGGTGACAGGGGTGATGACACTGAAGCTTTCTTT.